Listed here is a single TCR beta chain. Only in-frame clones appear in the TCRdb table, and some are missing; sequencing was by immunoSEQ multiplex PCR. The sample includes 50,000 or so clones, 94% of them seen just once. Germline assignment: CDR1 MNHNS and CDR2 SASEGT. J gave up 4 bases and V 4 bases, and 1 base lay outside the gene matches. This CDR3 region has 14 residues. This specimen comes from a study of T cell changes during pregnancy in multiple sclerosis. This receptor was taken from a female donor with multiple sclerosis, enrolled in a pregnancy study. Sequences were derived from CD4+ T cells from peripheral blood mononuclear cells, sampled in the second trimester of pregnancy. The chain recombines TRBV6-1 with TRBJ2-2; 9 nucleotides line up with TRBD1. CDR3 sequence reads: CASSVTGGTGELFF. The CDR3 nucleotides read TGTGCCAGCAGTGTGACAGGGGGCACCGGGGAGCTGTTTTTT.